This TCR beta chain was sequenced in a study of control samples from healthy donors and cancer patients (dated by TCRdb to 2020 to 2021). A remark on this clone: The antigen it recognizes is unknown. One base away there is no much larger clone; base qualities are not given.

Libraries came from the immunoSEQ multiplex PCR assay. TCRdb took over this immuneACCESS table, retaining in-frame rearrangements with V and J assigned. Such tables are incomplete; in checked studies, under half of the missing clones stem from an unresolved V gene, and the remainder is unexplained. Across this sample there are some 160,000 clones, with about 94% seen only once. Roughly 0.7% of the sample comes from the top ten. Sequencing was done on a sample of blood. The clonotype was recovered from a woman under 40 in good health.

The CDR3: CASKDSSGNTIYF. The sequence in DNA is TGTGCCAGCAAGGATTCCTCTGGAAACACCATATATTTT. The rearranged chain carries TRBV28 and TRBJ1-3, with the D segment identity uncertain. V gives up 7 bases and J gives up 0 bases, and the segment between their germline ends measures 7 bases. Including cysteine and phenylalanine, the CDR3 has 13 amino acids. Of the read, only the CDR3 DNA is kept; its 39 bases are in frame from base 1. CDR1 and CDR2 are drawn from the germline V gene: MDHEN, SYDVKM.